The 25 T cell receptor beta chains below all came from one sample that was sequenced in a study of cytomegalovirus exposure and HLA in healthy donors. A multiplex PCR was run with 60 Vbeta primers and 13 Jbeta primers. TCRdb's table, derived via immunoSEQ multiplex PCR, lists solely in-frame clones and lacks some. Among approximately 180,000 clones listed, roughly 87% were seen once. Sequencing was performed on PBMCs. These receptors all stem from a girl under three years old in good health and CMV-seronegative.

The chain carries TRBV11-2 and TRBJ1-1; D is possibly TRBD1 (5 bases). Trimming pared 2 bases from V and 2 bases from J, leaving 12 bases between. Germline CDR1 SGHAT, CDR2 FQNNGV. This CDR3 contains 15 residues. The CDR3 loop is CASSLSSTVNTEAFF. CDR3 bases: TGTGCCAGCAGCTTAAGTTCGACAGTCAACACTGAAGCTTTCTTT.

About this clone: The same CDR3 also results from other DNA sequences found in this sample. The chain employs TRBV27 and TRBJ1-6; D uncertain. The V end was cut by 3 bases, the J end by 13 bases, with 10 bases between. Germline V gives CDR1 MNHEY, CDR2 SMNVEV (reference sequence). This CDR3 is 12 amino acids long. Here the CDR3 DNA reads TGTGCCAGCAGTTTCCGGGGATCGCCCCTCCACTTT. It translates to CASSFRGSPLHF.

The CDR3 protein is CASRGLASEQFF. The DNA for the CDR3 is TGTGCCAGCAGAGGACTAGCGAGTGAGCAGTTCTTC. The chain combines TRBV25-1 with TRBJ2-1; 9 bases are shared with TRBD2. With V trimmed by 6 bases and J by 9 bases, 3 bases remained unmatched. The CDR3 extends over 12 amino acids. Germline assignment: CDR1 MGHDK and CDR2 SYGVNS.

The chain recombines TRBV27 with TRBJ2-1, with D perhaps TRBD1 (5 bases). Trimming cost V 6 bases and J 5 bases, with 20 bases left between them. The CDR3 has 16 residues. Germline V gives CDR1 MNHEY, CDR2 SMNVEV (reference sequence). This CDR3 reads CASSPRWGGYDNEQFF. CDR3 DNA sequence: TGTGCCAGCAGCCCAAGGTGGGGCGGTTACGACAATGAGCAGTTCTTC.

The chain couples TRBV11-2 to TRBJ1-1; D might be TRBD1 (6 bases). CDR1 and CDR2 from the germline V gene are SGHAT and FQNNGV. The CDR3 totals 16 residues. V gave up 5 bases and J gave up 4 bases, with 20 bases separating them. The CDR3: CASSPLGGGGGTEAFF. The CDR3 DNA sequence: TGTGCCAGCAGCCCCCTGGGGGGCGGGGGCGGCACTGAAGCTTTCTTT.

This clone was observed once. The genes are TRBV9 and TRBJ2-7, with D hard to call. There are 13 residues in the CDR3. With 0 bases removed from V and 3 bases from J, the gap between germline ends came to 7 bases. Germline CDR1 reads SGDLS; CDR2 reads YYNGEE. The CDR3 DNA reads TGTGCCAGCAGCGTAGATCTGTTCTACGAGCAGTACTTC. Protein sequence: CASSVDLFYEQYF.

The chain recombines TRBV7-9 with TRBJ2-2; 10 bases are shared with TRBD1. V gave up 4 bases and J gave up 6 bases; unmatched junction bases: 8. The CDR3 sequence is 16 residues long. Germline V gene lookup returns CDR1 SEHNR and CDR2 FQNEAQ (reference sequence). As DNA, the CDR3 is TGTGCCAGCAGCTCTCGGGACAGGGGTCCGGCCGGGGAGCTGTTTTTT. Translating it yields CASSSRDRGPAGELFF.

This clone appeared a single time. The genes are TRBV5-1 and TRBJ1-1; 10 bases agree with TRBD1. There are 15 residues in the CDR3. CDR1 is SGHRS, CDR2 YFSETQ, per germline. V was clipped by 0 bases and J by 3 bases; unmatched bases: 2. CDR3 sequence: CASSLAGQGDTEAFF. The CDR3 DNA follows: TGCGCCAGCAGCTTGGCTGGACAGGGGGACACTGAAGCTTTCTTT.

This clone was detected once. The genes are TRBV21-1 and TRBJ2-6; the table's TRBD1 call for D was not verified on the DNA. TRBV21-1 is a listed pseudogene. This CDR3 has 17 amino acids. In DNA form, the CDR3 reads TGTGCCAGCAGCCAGGGGGACAAACTCTCTGGGGCCAACGTCCTGACTTTC. Residues: CASSQGDKLSGANVLTF.

V usage is TRBV11-2 and J usage is TRBJ2-7, with D possibly being TRBD1 (5 bases). CDR3 length: 14 amino acids. The V gene lost 5 bases and the J gene lost 3 bases, with 14 bases spanning the gap. Germline-derived CDR1 and CDR2 are SGHAT and FQNNGV. The DNA of the CDR3 is TGTGCCAGCAGCGCTCGACAGAAGATCTACGAGCAGTACTTC. Residues: CASSARQKIYEQYF.

This clone was detected only a few times. The V and J genes are TRBV6-6 and TRBJ2-3; no clear D gene. The CDR3 consists of 11 residues. Trimming stripped 8 bases from V and 2 bases from J, with 5 bases between. From germline, CDR1 is MNHNY and CDR2 SVGAGI (reference sequence). The CDR3 DNA follows: TGTGCCAGCCAGTACACAGATACGCAGTATTTT. Encoded protein: CASQYTDTQYF.

This chain uses TRBV5-5 with TRBJ1-3; 7 nucleotides align to TRBD1. Germline V CDR1 and CDR2: SGHKS, YYEKEE (reference sequence). V lost 3 bases, J lost 3 bases, and 9 bases stayed unmatched. This CDR3 has 16 residues. CDR3: CASSYSTGVYGNTIYF. CDR3 bases: TGTGCCAGCAGCTACAGCACAGGGGTGTATGGAAACACCATATATTTT.

V usage is TRBV5-6 and J usage is TRBJ2-3, with 8 bases identical to TRBD1. V trimming: 0 bases; J trimming: 6 bases; junction bases outside the gene matches: 9. The CDR3 is 16 residues long. Germline V CDR1 and CDR2: SGHDT, YYEEEE. The CDR3 region has the DNA TGTGCCAGCAGCTTGGCCTTTGCAGGGGGCGTCGATACGCAGTATTTT. It encodes CASSLAFAGGVDTQYF. Full variable domain (outside the CDR3, taken from reference TRBV5-6 and TRBJ2-3): DAGVTQSPTHLIKTRGQQVTLRCSPKSGHDTVSWYQQALGQGPQFIFQYYEEEERQRGNFPDRFSGHQFPNYSSELNVNALLLGDSALYLCASSLAFAGGVDTQYFGPGTRLTVL.

This clone was seen a few times. This chain links TRBV5-1 with TRBJ2-5; no reliable D call. The germline V gene has CDR1 SGHRS and CDR2 YFSETQ. V dropped 5 bases and J dropped 4 bases, with 15 bases sitting between them. The CDR3 has 14 amino acids. CDR3 loop: CASSVPDLRETQYF. As DNA, the CDR3 is TGCGCCAGCAGTGTCCCCGACTTACGAGAGACCCAGTACTTC.

The chain recombines TRBV11-2 with TRBJ1-1, with D possibly being TRBD1 (5 bases). Germline-derived CDR1 and CDR2 are SGHAT and FQNNGV. There are 17 residues in the CDR3. V lost 2 bases to trimming and J lost 1 base, with 17 bases between them. The CDR3 DNA reads as TGTGCCAGCAGCTTAAGAAGTAGTAGGCAGGGGAACACTGAAGCTTTCTTT. Protein: CASSLRSSRQGNTEAFF.

The V gene is TRBV4-2, the J gene TRBJ1-1, with 9 positions matching TRBD1. Looked up from germline, CDR1 is LGHNA and CDR2 is YNFKEQ. CDR3 size: 15 residues. Germline trimming cut 3 bases from V and 4 bases from J; bases unmatched to any gene: 6. Written as DNA, the CDR3 is TGTGCCAGCAGCCAGGCCGGGACAGGGCTCACTGAAGCTTTCTTT. Its protein is CASSQAGTGLTEAFF.

V usage is TRBV9 and J usage is TRBJ2-5, with TRBD2 matching over 11 bases. The J segment lost 5 bases and the V segment lost 4 bases, leaving 7 bases of the junction unmatched. The CDR3 consists of 15 residues. Germline lookup yields CDR1 SGDLS and CDR2 YYNGEE. This chain's CDR3 is CASSFSGGARETQYF. In DNA, the CDR3 is TGTGCCAGCAGCTTTAGCGGGGGGGCCAGGGAGACCCAGTACTTC.

The genes are TRBV7-9 and TRBJ2-7; 7 bases match TRBD2. The CDR3 loop spans 14 amino acids. The germline CDR1 and CDR2 sequences are SEHNR and FQNEAQ (reference sequence). V was clipped by 5 bases and J by 2 bases; unmatched bases: 6. The CDR3 DNA follows: TGTGCCAGCAGCCCGCGGGGAGGGGCCTACGAGCAGTACTTC. As protein: CASSPRGGAYEQYF.

The V and J genes are TRBV6-1 and TRBJ2-3, with TRBD2 matching 10 bases. This CDR3 has 14 residues. Per germline, CDR1 MNHNS and CDR2 SASEGT. V trimming: 2 bases; J trimming: 7 bases; junction bases outside the gene matches: 3. The DNA for the CDR3 is TGTGCCAGCAGTGAACTAGCGGGGGCGTATACGCAGTATTTT. Protein product: CASSELAGAYTQYF.

V usage is TRBV6-5 and J usage is TRBJ2-7; TRBD2 matches 7 bases. Trimming took 2 bases from V and 2 from J; bases not matched to a gene: 6. The CDR3 sequence is 15 residues long. The germline V gene has CDR1 MNHEY and CDR2 SVGAGI. The CDR3 is CASSYLPAGTYEQYF. CDR3 sequence (DNA): TGTGCCAGCAGTTACCTCCCAGCGGGAACCTACGAGCAGTACTTC.

The genes are TRBV27 and TRBJ1-2; 7 bases are shared with TRBD1. The germline gives CDR1 MNHEY, CDR2 SMNVEV (reference sequence). This CDR3 comprises 14 residues. V dropped 6 bases and J dropped 4; count of bases not matched to a gene: 8. The CDR3 DNA reads TGTGCCAGCAGCTACCGCGACAGGGCCTATGGCTACACCTTC. This codes for CASSYRDRAYGYTF.

V is TRBV6-5 and J is TRBJ2-7; a possible D gene is TRBD2 (6 bases). From germline, CDR1 is MNHEY and CDR2 SVGAGI. This CDR3 has 14 residues. Trimming shortened V by 6 bases and J by 5 bases, and 17 bases separated the two germline ends. The CDR3 here is CASRRASDLHEQYF. Here the CDR3 DNA reads TGTGCCAGCAGGCGGGCTAGCGATCTTCACGAGCAGTACTTC.

The rearrangement links TRBV30 to TRBJ1-5; D is perhaps TRBD1 (6 bases). Germline loops: CDR1 GTSNPN, CDR2 SVGIG (reference sequence). V lost 2 bases and J lost 4, with 12 bases in between. CDR3 size: 14 residues. CDR3 in DNA: TGTGCCTGGAGTTCAGGGGTTGGGAATCAGCCCCAGCATTTT. Translated, it gives CAWSSGVGNQPQHF.

This clone was observed once. This chain uses TRBV5-6 with TRBJ2-2; TRBD1 aligns across 9 bases. Germline V gene sequence: CDR1 SGHDT, CDR2 YYEEEE. V dropped 4 bases and J dropped 4; count of bases not matched to a gene: 8. CDR3 size: 16 residues. The CDR3 here is CASSRGLDRGTGELFF. CDR3 nucleotide sequence: TGTGCCAGCAGCCGAGGATTGGACAGGGGCACCGGGGAGCTGTTTTTT.

The genes are TRBV7-2 and TRBJ2-1; perhaps TRBD1 as D (5 bases). Germline CDR1 and CDR2: SGHTA and FQGNSA. The CDR3 spans 14 residues. With 5 bases removed from V and 2 bases from J, the gap between germline ends came to 10 bases. CDR3 sequence: CASSPQTAYNEQFF. The CDR3 nucleotides are TGTGCCAGCAGCCCCCAGACAGCCTACAATGAGCAGTTCTTC.